These 18 T cell receptor beta chains share one sample of origin, sequenced in a study of cytomegalovirus exposure and HLA in healthy donors. The PCR had 60 Vbeta and 13 Jbeta primers. Only in-frame clones appear in the TCRdb table, and some are missing; sequencing was by immunoSEQ multiplex PCR. The sample is made up of roughly 80,000 clones, and the top ten hold roughly an eighth of it. Sequencing used PBMCs. Receptors originate from a man aged 50 or older in good health and CMV-seropositive.

This chain joins TRBV2 and TRBJ2-3, with 7 nucleotides matching TRBD2. The CDR3 sequence is 15 residues long. V trimming: 5 bases; J trimming: 2 bases; junction bases outside the gene matches: 7. The V gene's germline CDR1 is SNHLY and CDR2 FYNNEI. The CDR3 DNA follows: TGTGCCAGCAGTAAGGGGAGGGCCCCCACAGATACGCAGTATTTT. Amino acids: CASSKGRAPTDTQYF.

V is TRBV7-2 and J is TRBJ2-6; the D is unclear. The V gene's germline CDR1 is SGHTA and CDR2 FQGNSA. The CDR3 sequence is 18 residues long. V lost 0 bases and J 0 bases, leaving 12 bases between the germline ends. This chain's CDR3 is CASSLAHPHSSGANVLTF. Written as DNA, the CDR3 is TGTGCCAGCAGCTTAGCGCACCCCCACTCCTCTGGGGCCAACGTCCTGACTTTC. Variable domain in full (rest from reference TRBV7-2 and TRBJ2-6): GAGVSQSPSNKVTEKGKDVELRCDPISGHTALYWYRQSLGQGLEFLIYFQGNSAPDKSGLPSDRFSAERTGGSVSTLTIQRTQQEDSAVYLCASSLAHPHSSGANVLTFGAGSRLTVL.

The chain employs TRBV30 and TRBJ1-1, with unresolved D. CDR1 and CDR2 from the germline V gene are GTSNPN and SVGIG (reference sequence). The CDR3 totals 14 residues. V lost 4 bases, J lost 5 bases, and 17 bases lay in between. CDR3 sequence (DNA): TGTGCCTGGACCTCCATCTATGGGGAGACTGAAGCTTTCTTT. This translates into CAWTSIYGETEAFF.

This rearrangement joins TRBV30 to TRBJ2-1, with TRBD2 identical over 7 bases. Germline CDR1 is GTSNPN and CDR2 is SVGIG (reference sequence). The CDR3 covers 14 residues. With 4 bases clipped from V and 4 bases from J, the junction kept 7 bases outside the gene matches. The CDR3 sequence: CAWTPREKYNEQFF. The CDR3 DNA reads TGTGCCTGGACTCCGCGGGAGAAATACAATGAGCAGTTCTTC.

This rearrangement joins TRBV4-1 to TRBJ1-1; D is possibly TRBD1 (5 bases). This CDR3 is 15 amino acids long. Trimming stripped 1 base from V and 3 bases from J, with 12 bases between. Germline CDR1 and CDR2: MGHRA and YSYEKL. The CDR3 region is CASSQVPGGDTEAFF. The CDR3 nucleotides are TGCGCCAGCAGCCAAGTTCCAGGAGGGGACACTGAAGCTTTCTTT.

V and J are TRBV4-1 and TRBJ2-5; TRBD2 agrees at 8 bases. The V segment lost 0 bases and the J segment 5 bases; nucleotides outside the gene matches: 14. Per germline, CDR1 MGHRA and CDR2 YSYEKL. The CDR3 totals 18 residues. The CDR3 spells CASSQDGSLGGGHETQYF. DNA of the CDR3: TGCGCCAGCAGCCAAGATGGCTCTTTAGGCGGGGGGCACGAGACCCAGTACTTC.

The chain is built from TRBV5-1 and TRBJ2-5, with a tentative D call TRBD1 (6 bases). The V gene's germline CDR1 is SGHRS and CDR2 YFSETQ. CDR3 length equals 13 residues. The germline V and J ends were trimmed by 6 bases and 4 bases, with 13 bases remaining between them. The CDR3 bases are TGCGCCAGCAAAAAACAGGGTGTAGAGACCCAGTACTTC. Translation gives CASKKQGVETQYF. Based on the CDR3 plus reference TRBV5-1 and TRBJ2-5, the full variable domain is KAGVTQTPRYLIKTRGQQVTLSCSPISGHRSVSWYQQTPGQGLQFLFEYFSETQRNKGNFPGRFSGRQFSNSRSEMNVSTLELGDSALYLCASKKQGVETQYFGPGTRLLVL.

This CDR3 reads CASSRGTANEKLFF. DNA of the CDR3: TGTGCCAGCTCACGTGGGACTGCTAATGAAAAACTGTTTTTT. The rearrangement uses TRBV7-9 and TRBJ1-4, with a possible D match to TRBD1 (5 bases). Trimming pared 8 bases from V and 3 bases from J, leaving 13 bases between. The CDR3 sequence is 14 residues long. The germline V gene encodes CDR1 SEHNR and CDR2 FQNEAQ (reference sequence). Supplemented by reference TRBV7-9 and TRBJ1-4, the full variable domain reads DTGVSQNPRHKITKRGQNVTFRCDPISEHNRLYWYRQTLGQGPEFLTYFQNEAQLEKSRLLSDRFSAERPKGSFSTLEIQRTEQGDSAMYLCASSRGTANEKLFFGSGTQLSVL.

V gene TRBV28 combines with J gene TRBJ2-3; 7 nucleotides line up with TRBD2. Germline CDR1 is MDHEN and CDR2 is SYDVKM. This CDR3 contains 16 residues. V lost 4 bases, J lost 0 bases, and 7 bases stayed unmatched. For the CDR3, the DNA is TGTGCCAGCAGTTCCTCCGGGACTACTAGCACAGATACGCAGTATTTT. Translation: CASSSSGTTSTDTQYF.

CDR3 amino acids: CASSEETGTGGEQYV. Written as DNA, the CDR3 is TGTGCCAGCAGTGAGGAGACCGGGACAGGGGGCGAGCAGTACGTC. This chain connects TRBV6-1 to TRBJ2-7; 11 bases are shared with TRBD1. Germline CDR1 MNHNS, CDR2 SASEGT. The CDR3 is made up of 15 amino acids. Unmatched junction bases numbered 7, after V lost 3 bases and J lost 6 bases.

This chain connects TRBV5-1 to TRBJ1-1; D may be TRBD1 (6 bases). The germline V and J ends were trimmed by 3 bases and 3 bases, with 9 bases remaining between them. CDR3 size: 13 residues. CDR1 is SGHRS and CDR2 is YFSETQ in the germline V gene. CDR3 sequence: CASSSNRDTEAFF. The CDR3 coding sequence is TGCGCCAGCAGCTCCAACAGGGACACTGAAGCTTTCTTT.

The gene calls are TRBV7-2 and TRBJ2-7; the D gene is possibly TRBD1 (5 bases). CDR1 and CDR2 (germline): SGHTA, FQGNSA. The CDR3 extends over 14 amino acids. The V gene lost 2 bases and the J gene lost 4 bases, with 12 bases spanning the gap. The CDR3 region has the DNA TGTGCCAGCAGCTTACAGACAGATGGTTACGAGCAGTACGTC. Its protein is CASSLQTDGYEQYV.

V and J are TRBV7-9 and TRBJ2-5; 10 nucleotides agree with TRBD1. The CDR3 covers 17 residues. Trimming cost V 7 bases and J 1 base; bases outside gene matches: 12. Per germline, CDR1 SEHNR and CDR2 FQNEAQ (reference sequence). CDR3 sequence: CASTTDKDRGVQETQYF. The CDR3 bases are TGTGCCAGCACCACCGATAAGGACAGGGGGGTCCAAGAGACCCAGTACTTC.

In nucleotides, the CDR3 is TGTGCCAGCAGTGAAGACCAGACAGCCCTCTATGAAAAACTGTTTTTT. It specifies CASSEDQTALYEKLFF. The chain is built from TRBV25-1 and TRBJ1-4; D is possibly TRBD1 (5 bases). Germline V gene sequence: CDR1 MGHDK, CDR2 SYGVNS. Trimming stripped 2 bases from V and 6 bases from J, with 16 bases between. The CDR3 totals 16 residues.

The V gene is TRBV5-3, the J gene TRBJ1-5; TRBD1 matches 7 bases. TRBV5-3 is marked as an open reading frame, function uncertain. V shed 4 bases, J shed 7 bases, and the junction held 17 bases outside the gene matches. This CDR3 spans 17 amino acids. DNA of the CDR3: TGTGCCAGAAGCGGAAAGACAGGGACCTTTTTTCGCCAGCCCCAGCATTTT. This codes for CARSGKTGTFFRQPQHF.

The chain is built from TRBV7-8 and TRBJ2-7; 12 bases line up with TRBD2. Germline CDR1 SGHVS, CDR2 FQNEAQ. There are 15 residues in the CDR3. The junction had 5 bases not matched to a gene; V was cut back by 1 base and J by 7 bases. CDR3 amino acids: CASSLGLAGATEQYV. Written as DNA, the CDR3 is TGTGCCAGCAGCTTAGGACTAGCGGGGGCTACTGAGCAGTACGTC.

The chain uses TRBV4-1 and TRBJ1-5; D is unresolved. The CDR3 runs to 16 residues. The germline V gene has CDR1 MGHRA and CDR2 YSYEKL. V was trimmed by 0 bases and J by 5 bases, leaving 14 bases between them. As DNA, the CDR3 is TGCGCCAGCAGCCAAGATTGGAGAGACGGCTATCAGCCCCAGCATTTT. It yields the protein CASSQDWRDGYQPQHF.

The CDR3 loop is CASSLTGISEKLFF. CDR3 coding DNA: TGCGCCAGCAGCCTCACAGGGATAAGTGAAAAACTGTTTTTT. V usage is TRBV4-1 and J usage is TRBJ1-4; D is possibly TRBD1 (6 bases). V lost 4 bases, J lost 7 bases, and 13 bases lay in between. The CDR3 is 14 residues long. CDR1 is MGHRA and CDR2 is YSYEKL in the germline V gene.